The clone carrying this T cell receptor beta chain was observed a single time. The sample comes from a study of shared clonotypes between healthy human individuals. CDR1 SGHTA and CDR2 FQGTGA come from the germline V gene. Trimming pared 3 bases from V and 0 bases from J, leaving 18 bases between. This CDR3 contains 18 residues. Generated by immunoSEQ multiplex PCR, the TCRdb table keeps only in-frame clones and is missing some. This sample carries about 500,000 clones, roughly three quarters of them seen once, and the ten largest clones take 12%. The genes are TRBV7-3 and TRBJ1-5, with a possible D match to TRBD1 (5 bases). Specimen: PBMCs. This clonotype was obtained from a woman aged 40 to 50 in good health. Some clones in this sample may be carry-over from other donors' samples. CDR3 sequence: CASSFPGAGTDSNQPQHF. The DNA of the CDR3 is TGTGCCAGCAGCTTCCCCGGGGCAGGGACCGATAGCAATCAGCCCCAGCATTTT.